The clone carrying this T cell receptor (beta chain) occurred once. Its specificity is unknown. This specimen belongs to a study of T cell repertoires in cytomegalovirus infection. Looking at the study overall: TCR beta signatures that were public indicated CMV infection and matching HLA type.

The CDR3 has 14 residues. Per germline, CDR1 KGHSH and CDR2 LQKENI. The junction had 7 bases not matched to a gene; V was cut back by 3 bases and J by 8 bases. TCRdb re-called the reads through MiXCR, storing one row per CDR3 protein. The sample lists around 100,000 distinct CDR3 sequences, around 30% occurring once. The source of this sequence is a human donor in good health (CMV status not recorded). Some clones in this sample may be carry-over from other donors' samples. Sequenced here: CD8+ T cells from cultured PBMCs, sampled from culture after CMV antigen stimulation. This chain links TRBV18 with TRBJ2-1, with TRBD1 matching 7 bases. CDR3: CASSPRDSIDEQFF. The CDR3 nucleotides read TGTGCCAGCTCACCCCGGGACAGTATAGATGAGCAGTTCTTC.